This entry is about one TCR beta chain. Antigen unknown. These data come from a study of T cell responses to AZD1222 COVID-19 vaccine. The CDR3 loop spans 11 amino acids. Germline V gene data show CDR1 as LNHDA and CDR2 as SQIVND (reference sequence). Deletions cut 10 bases from V and 4 bases from J, with 10 bases between. The assay was immunoSEQ multiplex PCR, and TCRdb's table has in-frame clones only and misses some. This sample has approximately 150,000 clones, with 90% found just once. Study-level results: Clonal diversity may have been underestimated, and the donors were mostly white British, with more females than males. Spike as a whole was targeted by vaccine-associated CD4 TCRs, dominant at 160-218 and 743-854. An increase in Spike-specific TCR breadth and depth was observed after two AZD1222 doses.

Researchers grouped second doses given at about 4 or about 12 weeks into one pool. This chain links TRBV19 with TRBJ1-2; possible D gene TRBD1, 6 bases. This sequence originates from an adult who received the AZD1222 COVID-19 vaccine. The sample here was peripheral blood, taken 28 days after the second AZD1222 dose. The CDR3 coding sequence is TGTGCCATCACGACAGGCTATGGCTACACCTTC. Translation: CAITTGYGYTF.